This T cell receptor (beta chain) was obtained from a study of blood T cell repertoires in COVID-19. Across the study: Nucleic acid was either cDNA or gDNA, and it came from T cells, B-cell-depleted T cells, or PBMCs.

Authors' data handling: It was from reference gene primer amplification that nucleated cell counts were estimated. This table comes from immunoSEQ multiplex PCR, and its TCRdb copy is limited to in-frame clones, with some not included. The D gene and trimming were derived from the DNA, and the V and J assignments and clone size from that table. The table shows approximately 150,000 clones, with approximately 86% occurring only once. V was clipped by 10 bases and J by 3 bases, with 18 bases between them. CDR1 is MGHDK, CDR2 SYGVNS, per germline. The CDR3 length is 14 residues. The sample consisted of peripheral blood. This TCR was recovered from a woman aged 45-60 years with acute or convalescent COVID-19. The V call is TRBV25-1, the J call TRBJ1-1; D might be TRBD1 (5 bases). The CDR3 loop reads CATTRDSDYTEAFF. The CDR3 DNA sequence: TGTGCCACCACCCGGGACTCAGACTACACTGAAGCTTTCTTT.